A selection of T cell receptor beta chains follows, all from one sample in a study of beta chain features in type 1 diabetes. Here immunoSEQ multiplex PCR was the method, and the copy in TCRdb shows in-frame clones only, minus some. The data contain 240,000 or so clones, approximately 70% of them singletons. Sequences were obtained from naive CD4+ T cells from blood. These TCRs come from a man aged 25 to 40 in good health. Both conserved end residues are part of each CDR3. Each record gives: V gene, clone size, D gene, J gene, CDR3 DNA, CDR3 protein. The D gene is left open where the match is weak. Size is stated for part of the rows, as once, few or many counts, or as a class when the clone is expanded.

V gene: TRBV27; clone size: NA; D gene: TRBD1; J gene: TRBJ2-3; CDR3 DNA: TGTGCCAGCAGTCTATGGACAGGAGGTGGAGATACGCAGTATTTT; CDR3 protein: CASSLWTGGGDTQYF
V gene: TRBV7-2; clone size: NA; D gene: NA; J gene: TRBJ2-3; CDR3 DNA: TGTGCCAGCAGCTTGAGGAACACAGATACGCAGTATTTT; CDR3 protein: CASSLRNTDTQYF
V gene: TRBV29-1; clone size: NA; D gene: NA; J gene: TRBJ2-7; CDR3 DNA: TGCAGCGTTTCCGTGCTCTCCTACGAGCAGTACTTC; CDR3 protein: CSVSVLSYEQYF
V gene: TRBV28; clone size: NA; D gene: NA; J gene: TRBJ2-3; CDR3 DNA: TGTGCCAGCAGTTTAAGTTTGGGGTCTAGCACAGATACGCAGTATTTT; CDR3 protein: CASSLSLGSSTDTQYF
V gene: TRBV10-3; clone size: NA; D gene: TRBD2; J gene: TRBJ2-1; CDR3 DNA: TGTGCCATCAGTGGGGAGCGGGACCTCAATGAGCAGTTCTTC; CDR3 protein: CAISGERDLNEQFF
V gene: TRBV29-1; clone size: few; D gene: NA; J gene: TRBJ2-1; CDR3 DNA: TGCAGTGGAAGCTCCTACAATGAGCAGTTCTTC; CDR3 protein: CSGSSYNEQFF
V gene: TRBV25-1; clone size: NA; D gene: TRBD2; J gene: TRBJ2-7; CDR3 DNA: TGTGCCAGCAGTGAAGTAGCGGGAGGGCCTAGGGCCTACGAGCAGTACTTC; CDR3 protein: CASSEVAGGPRAYEQYF
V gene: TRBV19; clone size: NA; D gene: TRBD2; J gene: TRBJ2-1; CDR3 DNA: TGTGCCAGTAGTATGCTAGCGGCCCCCCGCAATGAGCAGTTCTTC; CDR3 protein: CASSMLAAPRNEQFF
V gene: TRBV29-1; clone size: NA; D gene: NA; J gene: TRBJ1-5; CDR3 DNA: TGCAGCGTAGAGGGGCAAGGTCAGCCCCAGCATTTT; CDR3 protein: CSVEGQGQPQHF
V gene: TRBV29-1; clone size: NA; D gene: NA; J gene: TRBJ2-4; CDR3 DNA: TGCAGCGTTCAAAATATAGCCAAAAACATTCAGTACTTC; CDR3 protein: CSVQNIAKNIQYF
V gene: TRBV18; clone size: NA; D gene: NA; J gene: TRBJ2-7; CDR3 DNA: TGTGCCAGCTCACTCAGGAGCTCCTACGAGCAGTACTTC; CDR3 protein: CASSLRSSYEQYF
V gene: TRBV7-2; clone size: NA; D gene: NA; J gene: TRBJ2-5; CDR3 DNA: TGTGCCAGCAGCTACCGACAGCAAGAGACCCAGTACTTC; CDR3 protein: CASSYRQQETQYF
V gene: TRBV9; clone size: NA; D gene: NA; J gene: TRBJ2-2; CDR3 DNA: TGTGCCAGCAGCGTAGATGGTAACACCGGGGAGCTGTTTTTT; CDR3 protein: CASSVDGNTGELFF
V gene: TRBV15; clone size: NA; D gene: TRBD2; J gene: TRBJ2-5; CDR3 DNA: TGTGCCACCAGCAGGAATGACGGGAGGATGGAGACCCAGTACTTC; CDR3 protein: CATSRNDGRMETQYF
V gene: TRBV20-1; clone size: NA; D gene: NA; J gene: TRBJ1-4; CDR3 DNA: TGCAGTGCTAGGAATGGTGAAAAACTGTTTTTT; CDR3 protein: CSARNGEKLFF
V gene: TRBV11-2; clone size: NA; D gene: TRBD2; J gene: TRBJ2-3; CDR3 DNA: TGTGCCAGCAGCTTAGGACTAGCGGGAGCTAGCACAGATACGCAGTATTTT; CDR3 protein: CASSLGLAGASTDTQYF
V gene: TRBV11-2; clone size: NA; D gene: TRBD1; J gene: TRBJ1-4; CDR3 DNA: TGTGCCAGCAGCGCCTTTCAGGGGGTGGAAAACGGAAAACTGTTTTTT; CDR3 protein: CASSAFQGVENGKLFF
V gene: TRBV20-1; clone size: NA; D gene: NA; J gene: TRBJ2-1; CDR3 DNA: TGCGGGGGCAATCAGAACAATGAGCAGTTCTTC; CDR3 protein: CGGNQNNEQFF
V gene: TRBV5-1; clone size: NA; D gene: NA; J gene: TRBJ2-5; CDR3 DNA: TGCGCCAGCAGCTTGGCCGGGGACATCAGGGACGAGACCCAGTACTTC; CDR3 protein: CASSLAGDIRDETQYF
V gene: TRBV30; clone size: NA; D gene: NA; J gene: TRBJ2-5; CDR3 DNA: TGTGCCTGGAGTGCCCCTAACCAAGAGACCCAGTACTTC; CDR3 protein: CAWSAPNQETQYF
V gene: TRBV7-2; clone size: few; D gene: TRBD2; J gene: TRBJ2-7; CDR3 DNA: TGTGCCAGCAGCATGACTAGCGGGAGCTACGAGCAGTACTTC; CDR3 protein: CASSMTSGSYEQYF
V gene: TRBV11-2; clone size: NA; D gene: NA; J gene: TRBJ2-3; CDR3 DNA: TGTGCCAGCAGTTCGGGGACTCTAAGTCCGACAGATACGCAGTATTTT; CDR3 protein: CASSSGTLSPTDTQYF
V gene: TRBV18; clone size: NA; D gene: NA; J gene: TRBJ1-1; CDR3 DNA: TGTGCCGGAATTGGGAACACTGAAGCTTTCTTT; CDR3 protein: CAGIGNTEAFF
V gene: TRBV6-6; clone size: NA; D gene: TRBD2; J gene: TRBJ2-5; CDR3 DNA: TGTGCCAGCAGTTACGGGCTAGCGGGGGAGACCCAGTACTTC; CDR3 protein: CASSYGLAGETQYF
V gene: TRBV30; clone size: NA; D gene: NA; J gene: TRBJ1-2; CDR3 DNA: TGTGCCACAAACGGGGAAACCCTAGGCTACACCTTC; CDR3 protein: CATNGETLGYTF
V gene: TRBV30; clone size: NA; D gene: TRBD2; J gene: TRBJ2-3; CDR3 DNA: TGTGCCTGGACCTCGGGACTAGCGGGAATGGGGGATACGCAGTATTTT; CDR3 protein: CAWTSGLAGMGDTQYF
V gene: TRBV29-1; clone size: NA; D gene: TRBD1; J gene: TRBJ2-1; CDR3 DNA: TGCAGCGTTGAGGGACAGGTCCCATTCAATGAGCAGTTCTTC; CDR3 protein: CSVEGQVPFNEQFF
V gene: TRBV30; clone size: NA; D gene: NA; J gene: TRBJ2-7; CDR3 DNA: TGTGCCTGGACTAACATAGCTCGCTACGAGCAGTACTTC; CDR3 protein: CAWTNIARYEQYF